The T cell receptor (beta chain) described here comes from a study of control samples from healthy donors and cancer patients. The V end was cut by 7 bases, the J end by 3 bases, with 10 bases between. The CDR3 is 13 residues long. Germline CDR1 and CDR2: ENHRY and SYGVKD. The assay was immunoSEQ multiplex PCR, and TCRdb's table has in-frame clones only and misses some. The sample holds some 11,000 clones, roughly 95% seen once. Sequenced sample: PBMCs. The rearrangement links TRBV10-3 to TRBJ1-5; D is ambiguous. This receptor was obtained from a man aged 65 to 85 with head and neck cancer. CDR3 in DNA: TGTGCCATCAAAATGAGCGCCAATCAGCCCCAGCATTTT. Its translation: CAIKMSANQPQHF.